The present T cell receptor (beta chain) was sequenced within a study of T cells in women clearing cervical HPV infection. Average input was 1200 ng genomic DNA for immunoSEQ TCR beta CDR3 amplification. Repertoires were generated with immunoSEQ multiplex PCR, while TCRdb's copy carries only in-frame clones and drops some. The sample table sets out over 30,000 clones. Turning to this clone: Sequencing ends 3 residues short of the CDR3 end; the germline J gene provides the rest.

The CDR3 loop spans 15 amino acids. V lost 1 base to trimming and J lost 4 bases, with 13 bases between them. The germline gives CDR1 GTSNPN, CDR2 SVGIG (reference sequence). The sample taken for sequencing was blood buffy coat. The TCR originated in a woman between 18 and 69 years old with a cervical HPV16 infection that either progressed to CIN3+ or cleared (not recorded which). This sequence joins TRBV30 and TRBJ2-2; weak D call: TRBD2 (7 bases). The CDR3 bases that were read are TGTGCCTGGAGTGGAGGGGGGGGCCCCACCGGGGAG. It specifies CAWSGGGGPTGE. Given in full, the CDR3 is CAWSGGGGPTGELFF.